The rows below give T cell receptor beta chains drawn from one sample of a study of blood T cells in healthy people across ages. From the 5' RACE reads, TCRdb called clonotypes with MiXCR, one entry per CDR3 protein. Altogether roughly 1,500,000 distinct CDR3 sequences are present, roughly 45% being singletons, with the ten largest covering 7.9%. Sequenced input: blood. The receptors stem from a woman in her late teens or twenties in good health. Each CDR3 is given without its conserved first and last residue.

J gene	V gene	CDR3 protein
TRBJ2-1	TRBV20-1	STGTSGSNEQF
TRBJ1-2	TRBV12-3/TRBV12-4	ASRRPGIGYGYT
TRBJ2-1	TRBV5-1	ASSLRLVSDEQF
TRBJ2-7	TRBV27	VSKGTSGKYEQY
.	TRBV12-3/TRBV12-4	ASLSGGLPHEQY
TRBJ2-2	TRBV18	ASSPTGPNTGELF
TRBJ2-3	TRBV5-5	ASSLLMRITSTDTQY
TRBJ2-1	TRBV3-1	ASSLVTGSYNEQF
TRBJ1-1	TRBV5-1	ASSDVQGSSEAF
TRBJ2-5	TRBV7-9	ASSSGRTGAKETQY
TRBJ2-5	TRBV7-2	ASSLEAGYQETPY
TRBJ1-5	TRBV12-3/TRBV12-4	ASSQWTGIQPQH
TRBJ2-3	TRBV13	ASTSAFRGDTDTQY
TRBJ1-4	TRBV20-1	SARAAGLGKLF
TRBJ1-2	TRBV7-9	ASSLAGPRLGYGYT
TRBJ2-5	TRBV7-9	AIPGPADSDQETQY
TRBJ2-3	TRBV18	ASSPPGDSRTDTQY
TRBJ2-7	TRBV27	ASSLAPATVYEQY
TRBJ2-3	TRBV5-1	ASSFRGASTDTQY
TRBJ2-5	TRBV6-5	ASSYVTAKQETQY
.	TRBV7-9	ASSFQQSYEQY
TRBJ2-3	TRBV27	ASSLTGTGAPDTQY
TRBJ1-2	TRBV25-1	ASSDPRQGARHGYT
TRBJ2-7	TRBV7-2	ASSSGLAEAYEQY
TRBJ2-1	TRBV29-1	SVGGTGGGNKQF
TRBJ1-1	TRBV12-3/TRBV12-4	ASRQGGRFTEAF
.	TRBV20-1	SAVDGTYEQY
TRBJ1-2	TRBV28	ASSFGGRAYGYT
TRBJ2-1	TRBV4-1	ASSRNHGGPPANEQF
TRBJ2-5	TRBV4-1	ASSETAAQQETQY
TRBJ2-1	TRBV5-1	ASSMSERERNNEQF
TRBJ2-7	TRBV25-1	ASSEDKGEQY
TRBJ1-1	TRBV6-6	ASIYSEGNTEAF
TRBJ2-2	TRBV30	AWSLTGTGELF
.	TRBV12-3/TRBV12-4	ASSLGTSGTEQY
TRBJ2-1	TRBV6-1	ASRDRETYNEQF